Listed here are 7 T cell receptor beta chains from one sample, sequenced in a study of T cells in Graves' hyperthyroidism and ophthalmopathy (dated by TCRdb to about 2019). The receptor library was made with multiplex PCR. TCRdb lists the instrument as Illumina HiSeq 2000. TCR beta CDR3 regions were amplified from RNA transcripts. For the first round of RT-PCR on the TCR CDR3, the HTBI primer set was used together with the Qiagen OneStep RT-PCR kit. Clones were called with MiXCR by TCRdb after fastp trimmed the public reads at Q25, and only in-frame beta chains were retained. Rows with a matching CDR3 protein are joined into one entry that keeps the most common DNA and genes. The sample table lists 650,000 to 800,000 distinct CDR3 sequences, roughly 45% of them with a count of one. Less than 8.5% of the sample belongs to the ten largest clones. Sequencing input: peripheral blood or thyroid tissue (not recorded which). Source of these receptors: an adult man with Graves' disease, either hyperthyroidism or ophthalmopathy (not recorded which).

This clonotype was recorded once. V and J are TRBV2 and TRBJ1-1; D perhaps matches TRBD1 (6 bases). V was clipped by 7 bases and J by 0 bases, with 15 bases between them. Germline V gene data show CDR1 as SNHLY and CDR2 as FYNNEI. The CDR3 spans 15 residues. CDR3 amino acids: CASTRRQVVNTEAFF. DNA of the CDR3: TGTGCCAGCACCAGAAGACAGGTCGTGAACACTGAAGCTTTCTTT.

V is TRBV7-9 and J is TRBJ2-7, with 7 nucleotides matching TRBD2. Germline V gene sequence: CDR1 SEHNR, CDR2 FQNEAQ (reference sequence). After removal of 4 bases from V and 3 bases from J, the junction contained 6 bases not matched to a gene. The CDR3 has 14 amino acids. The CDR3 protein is CASSYPGGYYEQYF. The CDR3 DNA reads TGTGCCAGCAGCTACCCCGGGGGGTACTACGAGCAGTACTTC.

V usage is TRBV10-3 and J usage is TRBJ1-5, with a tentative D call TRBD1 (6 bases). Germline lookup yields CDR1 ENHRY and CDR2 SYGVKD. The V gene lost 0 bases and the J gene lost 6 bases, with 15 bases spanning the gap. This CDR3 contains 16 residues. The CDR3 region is CAISESSPGVGQPQHF. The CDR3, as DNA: TGTGCCATCAGTGAGTCGTCACCAGGGGTGGGTCAGCCCCAGCATTTT.

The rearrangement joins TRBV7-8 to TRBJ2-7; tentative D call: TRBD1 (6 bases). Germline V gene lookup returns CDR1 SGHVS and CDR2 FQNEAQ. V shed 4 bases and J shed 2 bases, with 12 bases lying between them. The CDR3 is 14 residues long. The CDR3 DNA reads TGTGCCAGCAGCTCTGGACAGAGACCCTACGAGCAGTACTTC. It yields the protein CASSSGQRPYEQYF.

In DNA form, the CDR3 reads TGCGCCAGCAGCCGCCCCGGACAGGGCAAGACCCAGTACTTC. Its protein product is CASSRPGQGKTQYF. The rearrangement joins TRBV4-3 to TRBJ2-5; 8 bases agree with TRBD1. The CDR3 contains 14 residues. From germline, CDR1 is LGHNA and CDR2 YSLEER. V gave up 4 bases and J gave up 6 bases; unmatched junction bases: 7.

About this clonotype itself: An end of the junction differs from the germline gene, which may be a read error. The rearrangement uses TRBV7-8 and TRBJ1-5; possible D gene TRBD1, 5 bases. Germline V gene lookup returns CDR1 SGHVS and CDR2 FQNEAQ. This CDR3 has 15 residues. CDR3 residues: CASRPGGDSNQPQHF. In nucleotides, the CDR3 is TGCGCCAGCAGACCCGGGGGGGATAGCAATCAGCCCCAGCATTTT.

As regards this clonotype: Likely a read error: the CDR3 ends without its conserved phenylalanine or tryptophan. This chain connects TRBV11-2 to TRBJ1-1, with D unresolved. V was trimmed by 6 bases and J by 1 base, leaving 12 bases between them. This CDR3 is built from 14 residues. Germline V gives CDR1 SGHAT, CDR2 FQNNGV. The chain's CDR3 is CASSLTAGNTEAFY. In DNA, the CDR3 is TGTGCCAGCAGTTTAACAGCTGGGAACACTGAAGCTTTCTAT.